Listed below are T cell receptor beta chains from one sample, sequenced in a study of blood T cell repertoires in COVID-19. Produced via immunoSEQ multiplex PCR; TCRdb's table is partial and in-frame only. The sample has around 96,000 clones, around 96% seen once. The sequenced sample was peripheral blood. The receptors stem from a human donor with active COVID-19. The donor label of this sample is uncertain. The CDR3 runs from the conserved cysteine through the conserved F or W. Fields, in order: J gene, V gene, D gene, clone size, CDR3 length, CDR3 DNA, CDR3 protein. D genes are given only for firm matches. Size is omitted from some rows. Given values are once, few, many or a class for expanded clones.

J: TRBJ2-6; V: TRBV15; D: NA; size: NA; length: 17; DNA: TGTGCCACCAGCAGAACGACTACGAGCTCTGGGGCCAACGTCCTGACTTTC; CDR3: CATSRTTTSSGANVLTF
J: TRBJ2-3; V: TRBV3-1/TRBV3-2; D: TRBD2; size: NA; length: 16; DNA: TGTGCCAGCAGCCAAGAACTAGCGGTCCCCACAGATACGCAGTATTTT; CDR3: CASSQELAVPTDTQYF
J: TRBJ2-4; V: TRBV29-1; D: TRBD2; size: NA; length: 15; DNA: TGCAGCGTCGGTACTTCTCGACTAGCGGTCGACATTCAGTACTTC; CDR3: CSVGTSRLAVDIQYF
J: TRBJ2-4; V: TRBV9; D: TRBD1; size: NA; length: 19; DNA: TGTGCCAGCAGCGGGCGAGACTTTACAGGGGATCGGGCCAAAAACATTCAGTACTTC; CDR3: CASSGRDFTGDRAKNIQYF
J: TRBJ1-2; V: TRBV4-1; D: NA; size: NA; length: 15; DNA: TGCGCCAGCAGCCAAGATCGCGACACACCATGGGGCTACACCTTC; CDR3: CASSQDRDTPWGYTF
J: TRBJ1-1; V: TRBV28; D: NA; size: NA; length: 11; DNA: TGTGCCAGCACAATGAACACTGAAGCTTTCTTT; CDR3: CASTMNTEAFF
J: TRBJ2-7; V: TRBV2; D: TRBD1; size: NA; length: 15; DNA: TGTGCCAGCCGGTGGGAGACAGGGACCAGGGACGAGCAGTACTTC; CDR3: CASRWETGTRDEQYF
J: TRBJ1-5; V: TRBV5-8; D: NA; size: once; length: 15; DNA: TGTGCCAGCAGCTTGGGGGCGCTTAGATCTCAGCCCCAGCATTTT; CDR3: CASSLGALRSQPQHF
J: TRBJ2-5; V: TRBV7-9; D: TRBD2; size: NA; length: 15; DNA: TGTGCCAGCAGCCCAGCGGGGGGTTCCCAAGAGACCCAGTACTTC; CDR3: CASSPAGGSQETQYF
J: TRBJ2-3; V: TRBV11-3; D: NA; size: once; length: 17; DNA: TGTGCCAGCAGCACCGCCATGCCCGGGTTTAGCACAGATACGCAGTATTTT; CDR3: CASSTAMPGFSTDTQYF